The subject of this entry is one T cell receptor beta chain. What it binds is unknown. The CDR3 totals 13 residues. CDR1 and CDR2 (germline): SQVTM, ANQGSEA. The sample is drawn from a study of T cells expressing NK-cell markers. Looking at the study overall: Sorted CD3+CD56+NKG2C+, CD3+CD56+NKG2C- and CD3+CD56-NKG2C+ T-cell subsets were beta-chain profiled. Serological testing identified seven of the eight sequenced donors as HCMV-seropositive and one as seronegative.

Findings and caveats of the study: There remained a lack of clarity about HCMV specificity of expanded NKG2C+ T cell clones. Once again these clonotypes came out on top in the CD3+CD56-NKG2C+ fraction of several donors.

TCRdb re-called the 5' RACE reads; one entry per CDR3 protein, DNA not given. The sample has about 540,000 distinct CDR3 sequences, and its top ten clones hold roughly 3.5%. V is TRBV29-1 and J is TRBJ1-1; the D gene TCRdb calls, TRBD1, cannot be checked with no DNA. The sequenced material came from blood T cells: a sorted CD56 or NKG2C T cell subset, CD4+ or CD8+ T cells, or bulk PBMC T cells (not recorded which). The sequence was collected from a man between 18 and 35 years old in good health. The CDR3 spells CSAFRGPETEAFF.